These 14 T cell receptor beta chains were sequenced from one sample in a study of T cells after yellow fever vaccination. From the 5' RACE reads, TCRdb called clonotypes with MiXCR, one entry per CDR3 protein. The repertoire has hundreds of thousands of distinct CDR3 sequences, around an eighth of them found once; the top ten carry 15%. Sequencing used PBMCs, obtained on the day of the yellow fever booster vaccination. These receptors originate from a man aged 25-40 years who received the YFV17D yellow fever vaccine.

This clonotype has more than one count but fewer than ten. The chain joins TRBV27 to TRBJ2-3; 8 nucleotides line up with TRBD2. This CDR3 has 14 residues. Germline loops: CDR1 MNHEY, CDR2 SMNVEV (reference sequence). The ends lost 6 bases at V and 5 bases at J; junction bases unmatched: 7. DNA of the CDR3: TGTGCCAGCAGGGGTAGGACTAGCCAAGATACGCAGTATTTT. It encodes CASRGRTSQDTQYF.

This clonotype was picked up a small number of times. This chain connects TRBV16 to TRBJ1-5, with D uncertain. Germline assignment: CDR1 KGHSY and CDR2 FQNENV. The V and J ends lost 0 bases and 7 bases respectively, with 7 bases between them. The length of the CDR3 is 13 residues. In DNA form, the CDR3 reads TGTGCCAGCAGCCAATCGCGAAGCCAGCCCCAGCATTTT. Amino acid sequence: CASSQSRSQPQHF.

There are a few counts of this clonotype. The chain recombines TRBV6-6 with TRBJ2-3; the D is unclear. Trimming removed 0 bases at V and 4 bases at J, with 5 bases between. The CDR3 is 13 amino acids. Germline V CDR1 and CDR2: MNHNY, SVGAGI (reference sequence). CDR3: CASSYSLSDTQYF. In nucleotides, the CDR3 is TGTGCCAGCAGTTACTCTTTGTCAGATACGCAGTATTTT.

This clonotype was found a few times. The rearrangement links TRBV7-2 to TRBJ2-2; TRBD2 matches 9 bases. The CDR3 spans 15 residues. The junction had 4 bases not matched to a gene; V was cut back by 3 bases and J by 5 bases. Germline lookup yields CDR1 SGHTA and CDR2 FQGNSA. Here the CDR3 reads CASSLIAGETGELFF. Here the CDR3 DNA reads TGTGCCAGCAGCTTGATAGCGGGAGAGACCGGGGAGCTGTTTTTT. The whole variable domain, filled in from reference TRBV7-2 and TRBJ2-2, reads GAGVSQSPSNKVTEKGKDVELRCDPISGHTALYWYRQSLGQGLEFLIYFQGNSAPDKSGLPSDRFSAERTGGSVSTLTIQRTQQEDSAVYLCASSLIAGETGELFFGEGSRLTVL.

The rearrangement links TRBV4-3 to TRBJ2-7; 9 bases map to TRBD1. The junction had 9 bases not matched to a gene; V was cut back by 4 bases and J by 5 bases. The germline gives CDR1 LGHNA, CDR2 YSLEER. The CDR3 consists of 15 residues. The CDR3 reads CASSPPGQGINEQYF. In DNA form, the CDR3 reads TGCGCCAGCAGCCCACCGGGACAGGGAATAAACGAGCAGTACTTC.

Only a few counts were recorded for this clonotype. The chain carries TRBV4-2 and TRBJ2-7; D unclear. The CDR3 spans 16 residues. The V end lost 5 bases, the J end lost 6 bases, and 23 bases lay between the germline ends. Looked up from germline, CDR1 is LGHNA and CDR2 is YNFKEQ. The CDR3 loop is CASSKNPDGVVGEQYF. CDR3 DNA sequence: TGTGCCAGCAGCAAGAACCCTGATGGAGTAGTAGGCGAGCAGTACTTC.

V is TRBV20-1 and J is TRBJ2-7, with a weak D call TRBD2 (6 bases). With 0 bases removed from V and 0 bases from J, the gap between germline ends came to 9 bases. Germline V lookup: CDR1 DFQATT, CDR2 SNEGSKA (reference sequence). This CDR3 has 14 residues. For the CDR3, the DNA is TGCAGTGCTAGAGAGGAGGGATTCTCCTACGAGCAGTACTTC. Amino acids: CSAREEGFSYEQYF.

This clonotype came up many times. The chain links TRBV7-9 to TRBJ2-1; TRBD1 aligns across 9 bases. Germline V gives CDR1 SEHNR, CDR2 FQNEAQ (reference sequence). There are 16 residues in the CDR3. The V segment lost 5 bases and the J segment 8 bases; nucleotides outside the gene matches: 13. The CDR3 loop reads CASSQRYSTGGHEQFF. CDR3 coding DNA: TGTGCCAGCAGCCAAAGATACAGTACAGGGGGCCATGAGCAGTTCTTC.

This clonotype was seen a few times. This chain connects TRBV29-1 to TRBJ2-1; TRBD1 might be the D (5 bases). From germline, CDR1 is SQVTM and CDR2 ANQGSEA. The CDR3 is 12 amino acids. The CDR3 here is CSLGATHNEQFF. For the CDR3, the DNA is TGCTCCCTAGGGGCGACACACAATGAGCAGTTCTTC.

The CDR3 DNA follows: TGTGCCAGCAGCTTAAGCAGCTTTAGCACTGAAGCTTTCTTT. It yields the protein CASSLSSFSTEAFF. V usage is TRBV7-9 and J usage is TRBJ1-1; unclear D gene. The V gene's germline CDR1 is SEHNR and CDR2 FQNEAQ (reference sequence). The CDR3 has 14 amino acids. The V end was cut by 2 bases, the J end by 4 bases, with 11 bases between.

The table lists this clonotype with a few counts. The chain employs TRBV29-1 and TRBJ1-2, with TRBD1 matching 7 bases. Germline V CDR1 and CDR2: SQVTM, ANQGSEA. The CDR3 contains 13 residues. Trimming removed 4 bases from V and 1 base from J; junction bases left unmatched: 3. DNA for the CDR3: TGCAGCGTTGCGGACAGGTTTAACTATGGCTACACCTTC. This sequence encodes CSVADRFNYGYTF.

The rearrangement uses TRBV28 and TRBJ2-7; TRBD1 agrees at 8 bases. The CDR3 runs to 16 residues. Germline values: CDR1 MDHEN, CDR2 SYDVKM. V dropped 5 bases and J dropped 0; count of bases not matched to a gene: 9. The CDR3 here is CASSQPQGASSYEQYF. CDR3 DNA sequence: TGTGCCAGCAGTCAGCCCCAGGGGGCCAGCTCCTACGAGCAGTACTTC.

This clonotype occurred a few times. The chain combines TRBV3-1 with TRBJ2-3, with a weak D call TRBD2 (6 bases). Trimming removed 2 bases at V and 2 bases at J, with 11 bases between. The CDR3 has 15 amino acids. CDR1 is LGHDT, CDR2 YNNKEL, per germline (reference sequence). CDR3 sequence: CASSQTGTYTDTQYF. In DNA form, the CDR3 reads TGTGCCAGCAGCCAAACCGGGACTTACACAGATACGCAGTATTTT.

The chain uses TRBV9 and TRBJ1-1, with a tentative D call TRBD1 (6 bases). The germline CDR1 and CDR2 sequences are SGDLS and YYNGEE. The CDR3 contains 15 residues. V was cut by 1 base and J by 7 bases, with 17 bases left in between. The CDR3 region is CASSVPAQGHLEAFF. CDR3 in DNA: TGTGCCAGCAGCGTACCGGCGCAGGGGCATCTTGAAGCTTTCTTT.